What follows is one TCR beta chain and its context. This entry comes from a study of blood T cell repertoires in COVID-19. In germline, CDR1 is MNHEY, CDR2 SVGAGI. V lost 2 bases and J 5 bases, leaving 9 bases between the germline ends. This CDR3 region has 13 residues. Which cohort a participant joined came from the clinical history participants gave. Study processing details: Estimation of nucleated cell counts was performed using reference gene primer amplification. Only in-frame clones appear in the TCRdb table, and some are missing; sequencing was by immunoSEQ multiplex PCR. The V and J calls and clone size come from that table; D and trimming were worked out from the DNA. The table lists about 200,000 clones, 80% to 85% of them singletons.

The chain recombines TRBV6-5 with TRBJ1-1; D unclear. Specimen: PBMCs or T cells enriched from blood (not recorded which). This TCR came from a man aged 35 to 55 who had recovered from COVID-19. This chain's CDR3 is CASSYNQRTEAFF. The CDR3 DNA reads TGTGCCAGCAGTTACAATCAACGGACTGAAGCTTTCTTT.